This TCR beta chain was found in a study of cytomegalovirus exposure and HLA in healthy donors. The wider study: Counted in an early data release were about 85 million unique TCRs from HLA-typed donors.

For this clone: Antigen unknown.

The study, taken as a whole, reports: In vitro experiments confirmed that a few CMV-associated chains were specific for CMV antigens. Earlier analysis looked at TCR beta V segments, and most were productive about 87% or about 30% of the time. For TCR beta chains, V- and J-gene trimming was later linked to a missense DCLRE1C variant.

This CDR3 comprises 15 residues. The germline V gene has CDR1 SGDLS and CDR2 YYNGEE. The V gene end was trimmed by 1 base and the J gene end by 5 bases; junction bases not matched to a gene: 7. With 60 Vbeta and 13 Jbeta primers, the PCR was carried out. Sequencing used immunoSEQ multiplex PCR; TCRdb keeps in-frame clones, though not all of them. The repertoire holds 100,000 to 150,000 clones, with roughly a tenth as singletons. The receptor was derived from a woman aged 18-29 years in good health and CMV-seropositive. Input material: PBMCs. V and J are TRBV9 and TRBJ1-1, with 8 bases matching TRBD1. The DNA of the CDR3 is TGTGCCAGCAGCGTACAAGGACAGGGTGAGACTGAAGCTTTCTTT. Its protein is CASSVQGQGETEAFF.